The source of this T cell receptor beta chain is a study of cytomegalovirus exposure and HLA in healthy donors. Study-level findings and limits: Rarity held for most TCR sequences, but there were some public TCRs that occurred in many donors. According to the study, roughly 180 TCR beta chains were cytomegalovirus-associated.

Profiled with immunoSEQ multiplex PCR; TCRdb holds only in-frame clones, not every one. The table shows more than 45,000 clones, with about 88% occurring only once. This CDR3 has 15 amino acids. Germline-derived CDR1 and CDR2 are KGHSH and LQKENI. J gave up 6 bases and V 2 bases, and 7 bases lay outside the gene matches. With regard to this clone: What it binds is not known.

The receptor was isolated from a woman aged 18-29 years in good health and CMV-seronegative. The sequenced material came from PBMCs. The rearrangement links TRBV18 to TRBJ2-3; 8 positions match TRBD2. The CDR3 spells CASSPAAGAGDTQYF. In DNA form, the CDR3 reads TGTGCCAGCTCACCAGCAGCGGGAGCGGGGGATACGCAGTATTTT.